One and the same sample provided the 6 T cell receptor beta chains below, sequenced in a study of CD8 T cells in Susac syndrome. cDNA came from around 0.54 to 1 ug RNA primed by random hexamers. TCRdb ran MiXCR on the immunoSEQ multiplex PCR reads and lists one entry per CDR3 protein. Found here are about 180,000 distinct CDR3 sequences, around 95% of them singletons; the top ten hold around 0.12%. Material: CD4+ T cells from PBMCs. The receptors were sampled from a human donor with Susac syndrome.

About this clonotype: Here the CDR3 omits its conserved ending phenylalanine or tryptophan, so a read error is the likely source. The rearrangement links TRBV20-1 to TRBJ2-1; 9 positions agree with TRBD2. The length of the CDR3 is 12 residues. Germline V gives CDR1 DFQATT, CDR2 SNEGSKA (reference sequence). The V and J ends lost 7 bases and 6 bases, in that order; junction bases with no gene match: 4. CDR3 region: CSVRGGVNEQFS. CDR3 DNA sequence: TGCAGTGTGCGGGGGGGAGTCAATGAGCAGTTCTCC.

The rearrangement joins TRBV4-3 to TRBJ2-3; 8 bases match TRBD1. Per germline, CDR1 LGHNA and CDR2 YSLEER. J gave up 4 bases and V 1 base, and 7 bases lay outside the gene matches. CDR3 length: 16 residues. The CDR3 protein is CASSQGTGLWADTQYF. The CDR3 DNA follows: TGCGCCAGCAGCCAAGGGACAGGGCTGTGGGCAGATACGCAGTATTTT.

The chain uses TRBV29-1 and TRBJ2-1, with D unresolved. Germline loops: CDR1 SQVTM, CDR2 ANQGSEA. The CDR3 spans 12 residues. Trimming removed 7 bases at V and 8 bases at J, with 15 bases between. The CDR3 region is CSGERGNDEQFF. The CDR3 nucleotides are TGCAGCGGTGAGCGCGGTAACGATGAGCAGTTCTTC.

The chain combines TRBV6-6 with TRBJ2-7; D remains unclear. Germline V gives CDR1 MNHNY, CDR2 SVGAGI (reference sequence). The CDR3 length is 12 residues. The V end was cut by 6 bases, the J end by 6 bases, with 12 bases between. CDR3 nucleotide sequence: TGTGCCAGCAGCCCTAAGGTGGGCGAGCAGTACTTC. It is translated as CASSPKVGEQYF.

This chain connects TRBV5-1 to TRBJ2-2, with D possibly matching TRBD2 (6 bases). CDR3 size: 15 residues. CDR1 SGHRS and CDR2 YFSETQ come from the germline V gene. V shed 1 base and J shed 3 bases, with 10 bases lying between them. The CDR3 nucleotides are TGCGCCAGCAGCTTGACGGGAGACGACACCGGGGAGCTGTTTTTT. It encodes CASSLTGDDTGELFF.

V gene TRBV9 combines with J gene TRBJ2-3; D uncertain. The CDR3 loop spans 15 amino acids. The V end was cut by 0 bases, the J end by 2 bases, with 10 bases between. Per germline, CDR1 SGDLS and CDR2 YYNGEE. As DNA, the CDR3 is TGTGCCAGCAGCGTAGCTGTCAGGAACACAGATACGCAGTATTTT. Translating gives CASSVAVRNTDTQYF.